The 13 T cell receptor beta chains in this list originate from one sample, sequenced in a study of T cells after yellow fever vaccination. TCRdb re-analysed the 5' RACE reads in MiXCR, keeping a single row per CDR3 protein. This table has around 320,000 distinct CDR3 sequences, about 10% appearing once. Sequenced here: CD4+ T cells sorted from PBMCs, sampled 45 days after the yellow fever booster vaccination. The receptors were gathered from a man between 18 and 29 years old who received the YFV17D yellow fever vaccine.

The sample holds a few counts of this clonotype. The V call is TRBV4-3, the J call TRBJ2-2, with unresolved D. The CDR3 totals 15 residues. V was cut by 2 bases and J by 6 bases, with 13 bases left in between. Germline-derived CDR1 and CDR2 are LGHNA and YSLEER. CDR3 bases: TGCGCCAGCAGCCAATTTTCGCAGGACGCCGGGGAGCTGTTTTTT. The encoded protein is CASSQFSQDAGELFF.

The chain has TRBV7-8 and TRBJ1-6, with a possible D match to TRBD1 (6 bases). The CDR3 covers 13 residues. Trimming took 7 bases from V and 7 from J, leaving 11 bases between them. Germline loops: CDR1 SGHVS, CDR2 FQNEAQ. The CDR3 sequence is CASKRQGNSPLHF. CDR3 nucleotide sequence: TGTGCCAGCAAACGGCAGGGGAATTCACCCCTCCACTTT.

The gene calls are TRBV5-1 and TRBJ1-5; D is uncertain. The CDR3 extends over 13 amino acids. The V end lost 1 base, the J end lost 5 bases, and 7 bases lay between the germline ends. Germline-derived CDR1 and CDR2 are SGHRS and YFSETQ. The CDR3 reads CASSLTSYQPQHF. CDR3 nucleotide sequence: TGCGCCAGCAGCTTGACATCTTATCAGCCCCAGCATTTT.

This clonotype was counted only a few times. J is TRBJ2-7 and V is TRBV4-3; the match to TRBD1 covers 8 bases. This CDR3 spans 15 amino acids. The V segment lost 4 bases and the J segment 1 base; nucleotides outside the gene matches: 6. Per the germline V gene, CDR1 is LGHNA and CDR2 is YSLEER. The CDR3 region is CASSPDRGLSYEQYF. The CDR3 bases are TGCGCCAGCAGCCCCGACAGGGGATTGTCCTACGAGCAGTACTTC.

Many counts were recorded for this clonotype. The J gene is TRBJ2-7, the V gene TRBV7-2; D is unclear. The CDR3 consists of 13 residues. With 3 bases removed from V and 4 bases from J, the gap between germline ends came to 10 bases. Germline loops: CDR1 SGHTA, CDR2 FQGNSA. CDR3 region: CASSLSLGYEQYF. DNA of the CDR3: TGTGCCAGCAGCTTGTCACTGGGATACGAGCAGTACTTC.

The chain combines TRBV18 with TRBJ1-2; D might be TRBD1 (5 bases). Germline CDR1 and CDR2: KGHSH and LQKENI. V gave up 3 bases and J gave up 8 bases, with 16 bases separating them. There are 14 residues in the CDR3. The CDR3 bases are TGTGCCAGCTCACCTTCCAGGGACCGTCGGGGCTACACCTTC. Translation gives CASSPSRDRRGYTF. Full variable domain (rest looked up from reference TRBV18 and TRBJ1-2): NAGVMQNPRHLVRRRGQEARLRCSPMKGHSHVYWYRQLPEEGLKFMVYLQKENIIDESGMPKERFSAEFPKEGPSILRIQQVVRGDSAAYFCASSPSRDRRGYTFGSGTRLTVV.

This clonotype was picked up many times. V and J are TRBV20-1 and TRBJ1-1; D is possibly TRBD1 (5 bases). Looked up from germline, CDR1 is DFQATT and CDR2 is SNEGSKA (reference sequence). Trimming took off 5 bases at V and 1 base at J, with 5 bases between the two ends. The CDR3 covers 11 residues. The CDR3 DNA sequence: TGCAGTGCTGGACAGAACACTGAAGCTTTCTTT. Translating gives CSAGQNTEAFF.

In its sample, this clonotype was seen a few times. The chain employs TRBV18 and TRBJ2-5; D might be TRBD1 (6 bases). CDR1 and CDR2 (germline): KGHSH, LQKENI. V gave up 2 bases and J gave up 5 bases, with 21 bases separating them. The CDR3 loop spans 17 amino acids. The CDR3 spells CASSPRSASGTGETQYF. The CDR3 DNA follows: TGTGCCAGCTCACCAAGGTCTGCCAGCGGTACAGGGGAGACCCAGTACTTC.

This clonotype was observed at least ten times. The chain carries TRBV5-1 and TRBJ1-3; the D is unclear. The V end lost 5 bases, the J end lost 0 bases, and 12 bases lay between the germline ends. The CDR3 spans 15 residues. Germline V gene lookup returns CDR1 SGHRS and CDR2 YFSETQ. The CDR3 nucleotides are TGCGCCAGCAGAGAAGAGGTGCTCTCTGGAAACACCATATATTTT. It encodes CASREEVLSGNTIYF.

The chain joins TRBV20-1 to TRBJ1-5; no reliable D call. This CDR3 is 14 amino acids long. Germline lookup yields CDR1 DFQATT and CDR2 SNEGSKA (reference sequence). V was pared by 6 bases and J by 9 bases, with 21 bases between. The CDR3 nucleotides read TGCAGTGCCACGGCGGGAACCCCTCAACGGCCCCAGCATTTT. Its protein product is CSATAGTPQRPQHF.

A word on this clonotype: A clone one base away is much larger, so this may be a read error. This chain connects TRBV6-2 or TRBV6-3 to TRBJ1-6, with 7 bases fitting TRBD1. The CDR3 sequence is 13 residues long. Germline CDR1 and CDR2: MNHEY and SVGEGT. The CDR3 region is CAGSRDRASPLHF. The DNA for the CDR3 is TGTGCCGGCAGTCGGGACAGAGCTTCACCCCTCCACTTT.

The J gene is TRBJ1-5, the V gene TRBV19; TRBD1 is a possible D gene (5 bases). This CDR3 is 14 amino acids long. Per the germline V gene, CDR1 is LNHDA and CDR2 is SQIVND (reference sequence). In DNA, the CDR3 is TGTGGTACGAGGGGCGCAGGTGGCAATCAGCCCCAGCATTTT. It codes for CGTRGAGGNQPQHF.

The chain is built from TRBV7-7 and TRBJ2-5; D possibly corresponds to TRBD2 (7 bases). Germline V gene sequence: CDR1 SSHAT, CDR2 FNYEAQ (reference sequence). V was pared by 1 base and J by 1 base, with 10 bases between. This CDR3 is built from 15 residues. CDR3 nucleotides: TGTGCCAGCAGCTTAGATGCGGGGGCCCAAGAGACCCAGTACTTC. It specifies CASSLDAGAQETQYF.